The rows below give T cell receptor beta chains drawn from one sample of a study of cytotoxic CD8 clonotypes in ibrutinib-treated CLL. Method: immunoSEQ multiplex PCR; TCRdb's copy keeps in-frame clones and lacks some. The table lists 150,000 or so clones, roughly 77% of them singletons. Specimen: PBMCs, collected after 12 months of ibrutinib treatment. The receptors come from a human donor with chronic lymphocytic leukemia. The CDR3 runs from the conserved cysteine through the conserved F or W. Each record gives: J gene, CDR3 length, V gene, D gene, clone size, CDR3 DNA, CDR3 protein. A D gene is named only where the DNA matches it firmly. Size is stated for part of the rows, as once, few or many counts, or as a class when the clone is expanded.

TRBJ1-1 | 14 | TRBV2 | . | . | TGTGCCAGCAGCCCTCAGCCGGTCAACACTGAAGCTTTCTTT | CASSPQPVNTEAFF
TRBJ1-1 | 15 | TRBV5-1 | . | . | TGCGCCAGCAGCTTGCAGGGAACTTCGAACACTGAAGCTTTCTTT | CASSLQGTSNTEAFF
TRBJ1-2 | 17 | TRBV11-2 | TRBD1 | . | TGTGCCAGCAGCTTAGGGACAGGGGGCGAGTGGAGCTATGGCTACACCTTC | CASSLGTGGEWSYGYTF
TRBJ1-6 | 16 | TRBV7-2 | TRBD1 | . | TGTGCCAGCAGGCCTGACAGGGGGACCTATAATTCACCCCTCCACTTT | CASRPDRGTYNSPLHF
TRBJ1-1 | 11 | TRBV20-1 | . | . | TGCAGTGCTAGACTTAACACTGAAGCTTTCTTT | CSARLNTEAFF
TRBJ1-5 | 15 | TRBV6-1 | . | once | TGTGCCAGCAGTGGGAGAGGGTTATACAATCAGCCCCAGCATTTT | CASSGRGLYNQPQHF
TRBJ1-2 | 14 | TRBV30 | . | . | TGTGCCTGTGGGGGCGATGGGGCAAACTATGGCTACACCTTC | CACGGDGANYGYTF
TRBJ2-5 | 15 | TRBV5-1 | . | . | TGCGCCAGCAGCCCCCAGACGACTGCCCAAGAGACCCAGTACTTC | CASSPQTTAQETQYF
TRBJ1-1 | 15 | TRBV7-9 | . | once | TGTGCCAGCAGCTTAGCCCCAGGGTCGGACACTGAAGCTTTCTTT | CASSLAPGSDTEAFF
TRBJ1-5 | 13 | TRBV18 | . | once | TGTGCCAGCTCACCAGATAGCAATCAGCCCCAGCATTTT | CASSPDSNQPQHF
TRBJ2-1 | 15 | TRBV11-2 | . | . | TGTGCCAGCACCCCTGGGGGCGGGGGCCACAATGAGCAGTTCTTC | CASTPGGGGHNEQFF
TRBJ2-7 | 15 | TRBV28 | . | . | TGTGCCAGCAACTCAGCCGGGACCGGACCCTACGAGCAGTACTTC | CASNSAGTGPYEQYF
TRBJ1-5 | 13 | TRBV30 | . | . | TGTGCCTGGAGTGTACGGGAGAATCAGCCCCAGCATTTT | CAWSVRENQPQHF
TRBJ2-2 | 13 | TRBV30 | . | . | TGTGCCTGGACTCCACTCAGAACCGGGGAGCTGTTTTTT | CAWTPLRTGELFF
TRBJ1-2 | 13 | TRBV21-1 | . | . | TGTGCCAGCAGCAAAGGCCCACCCGCTGGCTACACCTTC | CASSKGPPAGYTF
TRBJ2-7 | 13 | TRBV28 | . | . | TGTGCCAGCAGTTTCGAGGGGTTCTACGAGCAGTACTTC | CASSFEGFYEQYF
TRBJ1-6 | 14 | TRBV5-1 | . | . | TGCGCCAGCAGCCCAGGACAGCCTAATTCACCCCTCCACTTT | CASSPGQPNSPLHF
TRBJ2-5 | 15 | TRBV7-2 | . | . | TGTGCCAGCAGCTCCCAGGGGACGGCGCAAGAGACCCAGTACTTC | CASSSQGTAQETQYF
TRBJ2-1 | 13 | TRBV29-1 | TRBD2 | . | TGCGGGGGACTAGCGGGGGCCTACAATGAGCAGTTCTTC | CGGLAGAYNEQFF
TRBJ2-7 | 16 | TRBV6-5 | . | . | TGTGCCAGCAGTTACGCCGACAGGCCTCTACCCTACGAGCAGTACTTC | CASSYADRPLPYEQYF
TRBJ1-2 | 13 | TRBV28 | . | few | TGTGCCAGCAGTGAAAGACTGAACTATGGCTACACCTTC | CASSERLNYGYTF
TRBJ1-1 | 14 | TRBV7-8 | . | once | TGTGCCAGCAGCTTATTTTCGGTTGCCACTGAAGCTTTCTTT | CASSLFSVATEAFF
TRBJ2-3 | 17 | TRBV7-9 | TRBD2 | . | TGTGCCAGCAGCTCCCGCACGGTCGCGGGAGTTACAGATACGCAGTATTTT | CASSSRTVAGVTDTQYF
TRBJ2-7 | 14 | TRBV19 | . | . | TGTGCCAGTAGTATACAGGGGGGGCCATACGAGCAGTACTTC | CASSIQGGPYEQYF
TRBJ2-3 | 15 | TRBV18 | TRBD2 | . | TGTGCCAGCTCACCACCTAGCGGGAGTGAACCTACGCAGTATTTT | CASSPPSGSEPTQYF
TRBJ1-4 | 14 | TRBV7-9 | . | few | TGTGCCAGCAGCGGCAGGGGAGCTAATGAAAAACTGTTTTTT | CASSGRGANEKLFF
TRBJ2-7 | 15 | TRBV6-5 | . | few | TGTGCCAGCAGTACGTTCGGGACTGACACCTACGAGCAGTACTTC | CASSTFGTDTYEQYF
TRBJ1-5 | 14 | TRBV19 | . | . | TGTGCCAGTAGTAAGGTAGGTCGCAATCAGCCCCAGCATTTT | CASSKVGRNQPQHF
TRBJ2-5 | 11 | TRBV30 | . | . | TGTGCCTGGAGTGTAATCGAGACCCAGTACTTC | CAWSVIETQYF
TRBJ1-1 | 18 | TRBV5-1 | . | . | TGCGCCAGCAGCTTAGGCGTCAGGGTAAAACTCTTGCGGGCTGAAGCTTTCTTT | CASSLGVRVKLLRAEAFF
TRBJ2-3 | 19 | TRBV12-5 | TRBD2 | . | TGTGCTAGTGGTTTGGTCGGGGGTAGCGGGGCGTTACCCACAGATACGCAGTATTTT | CASGLVGGSGALPTDTQYF
TRBJ2-7 | 15 | TRBV5-1 | . | . | TGCGCCAGCAGCTTGGCGGGCAGGGCAGGCTACGAGCAGTACTTC | CASSLAGRAGYEQYF
TRBJ2-7 | 17 | TRBV10-3 | TRBD2 | . | TGTGCCATCAGTGAGCCCCGACTAGCGGGAGAGGTGTACGAGCAGTACTTC | CAISEPRLAGEVYEQYF
TRBJ1-2 | 12 | TRBV30 | TRBD1 | once | TGTGCCTGGAGGAGACAGGGGACTGGCTACACCTTC | CAWRRQGTGYTF
TRBJ2-7 | 15 | TRBV28 | . | . | TGTGCCAGCAGTCAGGGGACGTTTAGCTCCTACGAGCAGTACTTC | CASSQGTFSSYEQYF
TRBJ1-2 | 17 | TRBV12-2 | . | once | TGTGCAAGTCGCTTAGGGACAGGGACCCCTTTTAACTATGGCTACACCTTC | CASRLGTGTPFNYGYTF
TRBJ1-5 | 15 | TRBV4-3 | . | many | TGCGCCAGCAGCCAAGACAGTAATAGCAATCAGCCCCAGCATTTT | CASSQDSNSNQPQHF
TRBJ1-3 | 17 | TRBV28 | . | . | TGTGCCAGCAGTACTGGCGGGACCCCACGACCTGGAAACACCATATATTTT | CASSTGGTPRPGNTIYF
TRBJ1-4 | 14 | TRBV28 | . | . | TGTGCCAGCAGTTTAGAGGGTGGTAATGAAAAACTGTTTTTT | CASSLEGGNEKLFF
TRBJ2-7 | 16 | TRBV18 | TRBD2 | . | TGTGCCAGCTCACCAGTTGATCTAGCGGGGGGATACGAGCAGTACTTC | CASSPVDLAGGYEQYF
TRBJ2-7 | 16 | TRBV29-1 | TRBD2 | . | TGCAGCGTTGAGTCTACTAGCGGGGGCGTCTCCTACGAGCAGTACTTC | CSVESTSGGVSYEQYF
TRBJ2-7 | 14 | TRBV11-2 | TRBD1 | . | TGTGCCAGCAGCACGAGACAGGGCTCCTACGAGCAGTACTTC | CASSTRQGSYEQYF
TRBJ2-7 | 15 | TRBV11-2 | . | . | TGTGCCAGCAGCCCGCTACGGCAGGGTCGGTACGAGCAGTACTTC | CASSPLRQGRYEQYF
TRBJ1-2 | 18 | TRBV4-2 | . | once | TGTGCCAGCAGCCAAGACAGCTTCCCAAGTCTCTCTAACTATGGCTACACCTTC | CASSQDSFPSLSNYGYTF
TRBJ2-7 | 13 | TRBV10-3 | . | . | TGTGCCATCAGGGTAGCGGCGACCTACGAGCAGTACTTC | CAIRVAATYEQYF
TRBJ1-2 | 14 | TRBV2 | . | . | TGTGCCAGCAGTGCCTCCGCCATAACCTCCGGCTACACCTTC | CASSASAITSGYTF
TRBJ1-2 | 13 | TRBV6-4 | . | once | TGTGCCAGCAGCAAGGAGGACATCTATGGCTACACCTTC | CASSKEDIYGYTF
TRBJ2-2 | 15 | TRBV4-1 | . | once | TGCGCCAGCAGCCAAGTATTGGAGTTGCCCGGGGAGCTGTTTTTT | CASSQVLELPGELFF
TRBJ2-1 | 14 | TRBV15 | TRBD1 | once | TGTGCCACCAGCAAAGGGACAGAATACAATGAGCAGTTCTTC | CATSKGTEYNEQFF
TRBJ2-5 | 14 | TRBV7-9 | . | . | TGTGCCAGCAGCGGGGGGGCTTTTGGAGAGACCCAGTACTTC | CASSGGAFGETQYF
TRBJ1-1 | 16 | TRBV28 | TRBD1 | many | TGTGCCAGCGGAACGACAGGGAGGGGAAGGGGCACTGAAGCTTTCTTT | CASGTTGRGRGTEAFF
TRBJ1-2 | 12 | TRBV5-6 | . | . | TGTGCCAGCAGCTTGTCGTGGGAGGGCTACACCTTC | CASSLSWEGYTF